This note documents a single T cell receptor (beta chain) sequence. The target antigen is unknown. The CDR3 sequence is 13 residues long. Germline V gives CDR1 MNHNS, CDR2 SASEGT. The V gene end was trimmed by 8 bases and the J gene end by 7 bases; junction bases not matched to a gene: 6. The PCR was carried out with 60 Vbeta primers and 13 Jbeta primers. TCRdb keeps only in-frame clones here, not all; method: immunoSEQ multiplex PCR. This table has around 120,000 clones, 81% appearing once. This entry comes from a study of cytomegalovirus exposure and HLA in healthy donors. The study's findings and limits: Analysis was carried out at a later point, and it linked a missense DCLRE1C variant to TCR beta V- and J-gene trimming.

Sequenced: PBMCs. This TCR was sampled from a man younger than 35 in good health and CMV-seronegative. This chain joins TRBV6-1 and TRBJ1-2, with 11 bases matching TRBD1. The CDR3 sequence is CASFVGQGGGYTF. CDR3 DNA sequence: TGTGCCAGCTTCGTGGGACAGGGGGGTGGCTACACCTTC.